This section outlines one TCR beta chain sequence together with its context. Antigen unknown. Samples underwent the assay at deep level. Assay: immunoSEQ multiplex PCR; the TCRdb copy retains only in-frame clones and omits some. The sample lists about 2 million clones, roughly 94% seen once, with around 1.1% in the top ten. This CDR3 contains 13 residues. CDR1 is MGHRA, CDR2 YSYEKL, per germline. V gave up 1 base and J gave up 3 bases, with 7 bases separating them. The data were taken from a study of shared clonotypes between healthy human individuals. Study-level findings and limits: The low donor count limited represented genetic and exposure-history diversity. Memory subsets generally showed lower estimated richness than naive subsets. Sequencing depth was a factor that was expected to affect clonotype sharing among donors.

Naive CD8 cells comprised CD45RO-negative, CCR7-positively selected cells, excluding terminally differentiated effector memory CD45RA+ cells. This clonotype was sampled from a man in his late teens or twenties in good health. This chain links TRBV4-1 with TRBJ2-7; D gene unclear. The sequenced material came from naive CD8+ T cells sorted from blood. The CDR3 is CASSQGIHYEQYF. The CDR3 nucleotides read TGCGCCAGCAGCCAAGGAATCCACTACGAGCAGTACTTC.